A selection of T cell receptor beta chains follows, all from one sample in a study of shared clonotypes between healthy human individuals. Repertoires were generated with immunoSEQ multiplex PCR, while TCRdb's copy carries only in-frame clones and drops some. The sample consists of 1.6 million or so clones, just under 99% of them appearing once. Sequences were obtained from naive CD4+ T cells sorted from blood. Source of these receptors: a man aged 30-40 years in good health. The CDR3 runs from the conserved cysteine through the conserved F or W. A D gene is named only where the DNA matches it firmly. Size is omitted from some rows. Given values are once, few, many or a class for expanded clones.

>TRBV7-8|TRBD2|TRBJ2-2|.
CASSLRAASGTSGLSNTGELFF
TGTGCCAGCAGCTTACGGGCCGCTTCCGGGACTAGCGGGCTATCGAACACCGGGGAGCTGTTTTTT
>TRBV6-5|.|TRBJ2-1|once
CASSYGGMGGQFF
TGTGCCAGCAGTTATGGGGGTATGGGTGGGCAGTTCTTC
>TRBV5-6|.|TRBJ2-7|.
CASSLGRSLYEQYF
TGTGCCAGCAGCTTGGGGCGGAGTTTGTACGAGCAGTACTTC
>TRBV2|TRBD2|TRBJ2-5|.
CASSQRGLAGVETQYF
TGTGCCAGCAGCCAAAGGGGCCTAGCGGGAGTAGAGACCCAGTACTTC
>TRBV11-3|TRBD2|TRBJ2-2|.
CASSLDLPLSGMNTGELFF
TGTGCCAGCAGCTTAGACCTTCCCCTTAGCGGGATGAACACCGGGGAGCTGTTTTTT
>TRBV6-6|.|TRBJ1-1|.
CASSSEGDTEAFF
TGTGCCAGCAGTTCGGAGGGGGACACTGAAGCTTTCTTT
>TRBV5-6|.|TRBJ2-2|.
CASSTPTGNTGELFF
TGTGCCAGCAGCACCCCGACAGGGAACACCGGGGAGCTGTTTTTT
>TRBV19|.|TRBJ1-1|.
CASRDNSRAEAFF
TGTGCCAGTAGAGACAACAGTAGGGCTGAAGCTTTCTTT
>TRBV6-5|TRBD2|TRBJ2-1|.
CASSLTSELSYNEQFF
TGTGCCAGCAGTTTGACTAGCGAACTCTCCTACAATGAGCAGTTCTTC
>TRBV29-1|.|TRBJ2-1|.
CSVSDEQFF
TGCAGCGTGTCGGATGAGCAGTTCTTC
>TRBV5-4|.|TRBJ2-1|.
CASSLDGSSYNEQFF
TGTGCCAGCAGCCTAGACGGCAGCTCCTACAATGAGCAGTTCTTC
>TRBV6-1|TRBD1|TRBJ1-5|.
CASSPGTGGLQPQHF
TGTGCCAGCAGTCCGGGGACAGGGGGCCTGCAGCCCCAGCATTTT
>TRBV10-2|TRBD2|TRBJ2-3|.
CASSALADSTDTQYF
TGCGCCAGCAGCGCACTAGCGGACAGCACAGATACGCAGTATTTT